This T cell receptor beta chain is from a study of cytomegalovirus exposure and HLA in healthy donors. About the study: Earlier findings included more than 95 million unique TCR beta sequences obtained from 180 million or so T cells. General study findings and limits: TCR beta V- and J-gene trimming was later associated with a missense DCLRE1C variant. Donors were assumed by presence/absence analyses to have roughly uniform sequencing depth.

Amplification used 60 Vbeta primers and 13 Jbeta primers. Clones were read by immunoSEQ multiplex PCR, and TCRdb kept only the in-frame ones, dropping some. Among 150,000 to 180,000 clones listed, over 70% were seen once. Germline-derived CDR1 and CDR2 are SGHTA and FQGNSA. V shed 5 bases and J 8 bases; nucleotides not matched to a gene: 6. This CDR3 spans 13 amino acids. About this clone itself: Its antigen remains unknown.

Sequenced: PBMCs. The clonotype comes from a man under 40 in good health and CMV-seropositive. The genes are TRBV7-2 and TRBJ1-2; 9 bases match TRBD1. CDR3 region: CASSQGQGGGYTF. CDR3 in DNA: TGTGCCAGCAGCCAGGGACAGGGCGGAGGCTACACCTTC. The full variable domain, its missing parts supplied by reference TRBV7-2 and TRBJ1-2, is GAGVSQSPSNKVTEKGKDVELRCDPISGHTALYWYRQSLGQGLEFLIYFQGNSAPDKSGLPSDRFSAERTGGSVSTLTIQRTQQEDSAVYLCASSQGQGGGYTFGSGTRLTVV.